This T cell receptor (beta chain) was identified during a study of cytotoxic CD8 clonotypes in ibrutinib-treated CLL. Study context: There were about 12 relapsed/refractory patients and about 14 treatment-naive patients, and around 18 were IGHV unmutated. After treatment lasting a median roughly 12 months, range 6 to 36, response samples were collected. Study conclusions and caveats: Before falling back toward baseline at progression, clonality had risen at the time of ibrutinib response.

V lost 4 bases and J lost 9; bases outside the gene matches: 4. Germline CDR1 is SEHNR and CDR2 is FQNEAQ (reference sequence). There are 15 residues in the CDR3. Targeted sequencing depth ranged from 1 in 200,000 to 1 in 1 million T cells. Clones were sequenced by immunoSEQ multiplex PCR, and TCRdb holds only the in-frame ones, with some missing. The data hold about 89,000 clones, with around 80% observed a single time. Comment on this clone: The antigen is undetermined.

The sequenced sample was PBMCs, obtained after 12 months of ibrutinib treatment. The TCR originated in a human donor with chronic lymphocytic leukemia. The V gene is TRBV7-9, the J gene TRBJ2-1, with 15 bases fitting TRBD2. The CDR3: CASSSRTSGGGEQFF. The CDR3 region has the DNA TGTGCCAGCAGCTCCCGGACTAGCGGGGGGGGTGAGCAGTTCTTC.